This T cell receptor beta chain was identified during a study of liver allograft versus peripheral blood T cells. For the study at large: Comparing T cell receptor repertoires in transplanted livers with those in recipients' peripheral blood was part of the design. The study's findings and limits: Reportedly, the T cell receptor repertoires inside liver allografts were not the same as those in peripheral blood.

This clonotype is deemed medium-sized. Its matching antigen is unknown. Germline CDR1 is MNHEY and CDR2 is SVGAGI. The CDR3 is 17 amino acids. The germline V and J ends were trimmed by 0 bases and 4 bases, with 16 bases remaining between them. TCRdb recomputed calls from the reads with MiXCR, one row per CDR3 protein. The sample yields approximately 8,600 distinct CDR3 sequences, 16% seen once. The chain couples TRBV6-5 to TRBJ1-3; maybe TRBD1 (6 bases). This receptor was obtained from a human patient who had a liver transplant. Some T cells could come from the graft donor. The DNA of the CDR3 is TGTGCCAGCAGTTACTCCCCTCCAGGGGAGGCCGGAAACACCATATATTTT. Translating it yields CASSYSPPGEAGNTIYF.